This entry is about one T cell receptor beta chain. Its specific antigen is unknown. No much larger clonotype is one base removed from it; base qualities were not supplied. TCR beta CDR3 regions were amplified from RNA transcripts for repertoire sequencing. The first round of RT-PCR was done with HTBI primers and the Qiagen OneStep RT-PCR kit, and was followed by a second round of multiplex PCR, then size selection and purification. Libraries were sequenced paired-end with 100 bp reads on an Illumina HiSeq2000. Per the authors' processing: SOAPnuke was used to process the reads, throwing out any read that had adapters, had uncalled bases, had a mean Phred below 15, or lacked an exact constant-primer or identifier match. COPE v1.2.5 was used to merge high-quality paired reads. Each unique nucleotide sequence was defined as a clonotype, and clonotypes were aligned to IMGT TRB V, D and J references with MiTCR v1.1. Analysis was restricted to V-J combinations with a frequency above 0.0001, which covered roughly 99% of repertoires. For each V-J combination, a TCR clonal expansion and chaos score was defined as the ratio of F50 clonal expansion to chaos observed in the TCRdist matrix. Welch's t-statistics and random forest were used to reduce the features to 10 to 15 V-J combinations, which were then used as input to a naive Bayes classifier. The similarity between thyroid and blood repertoires was quantified using the Morisita-Horn index. TCRdb itself trimmed the public reads at Q25 with fastp, ran MiXCR and retained productive beta chains. Rows matching on CDR3 protein sequence are summarized as one entry with the most common DNA and genes. It is TCRdb's table, rather than the study itself, that gives the V and J calls and clone size. Here the sample has some 39,000 distinct CDR3 sequences; about 50% occur a single time. The ten largest account for 20% to 30% of the sample.

This sample stems from a study of Graves' ophthalmopathy and Graves' hyperthyroidism (dated by TCRdb to 2016 to 2018). About the study as a whole: Peripheral blood was collected at initial diagnosis, prior to any treatment. Once sampling was done, hyperthyroidism patients were given methimazole at a starting dose of 30 mg daily, while ophthalmopathy patients were given high-dose intravenous methylprednisolone. In five to seven hyperthyroidism patients, T-cell repertoires of thyroid tissue and blood were compared. In total, 120 to 150 blood samples were TCR-sequenced: 40 to 45 ophthalmopathy, roughly 77 hyperthyroidism and roughly 17 hyperthyroidism-to-ophthalmopathy patients. To tell Graves' ophthalmopathy apart from Graves' hyperthyroidism, and to predict which patients would progress to ophthalmopathy, the study relied on TCR beta repertoire signatures. An independent validation cohort was composed of around 19 hyperthyroidism patients and 15 to 17 patients who later progressed from hyperthyroidism to ophthalmopathy. A discovery set of about a hundred patients (43 ophthalmopathy, 57 stable hyperthyroidism) was enrolled to explore V-J signatures distinguishing ophthalmopathy from hyperthyroidism. What the research found in general, with its limitations: Sample size was not statistically predetermined, and group allocation was not concealed from the investigators. Ophthalmopathy was separated from stable hyperthyroidism by the 13-signature model with roughly 88% sensitivity and just under 84% specificity in cross-validation and with 80%/75% in the test set. Most of the expanded thyroid clonotypes with a frequency above 0.001 were also detected in blood, and it was suggested that the thyroid immune response may be reflected by blood repertoires. In validation, the model predicted ophthalmopathy progression with nearly 71% sensitivity and 72% to 80% specificity; some twelve predicted patients were CT-confirmed with GO in a median of approximately six months.

Hyperthyroidism was considered stable if no progression to ophthalmopathy occurred within 18 months of follow-up. Hyperthyroidism patients were newly diagnosed, were aged 18 to 65 years, and had a disease duration under 2 months. Patients with other autoimmune diseases, uncontrolled infections, pregnancy or lactation were excluded from the study. Clinical symptoms, serum thyroxine, TRAb, thyroid ultrasound and orbital computed tomography were used for diagnosis. PBMCs were isolated from 10 ml of fresh peripheral blood by Ficoll-Paque density gradient centrifugation. Total RNA was extracted using Trizol reagent, and RNA quality was checked on an Agilent 2100 Bioanalyzer. From the cysteine through the phenylalanine, the CDR3 covers 16 amino acids. The DNA shown is the 48-base CDR3, in frame from base 1. V and J are trimmed by 5 bases and 6 bases, and the gene matches miss 8 bases of the junction. The germline V gene (reference sequence) specifies SEHNR as CDR1 and FQNEAQ as CDR2.

This chain joins TRBV7-9 to TRBJ2-2; the central 11 bases match TRBD2. The TCR sequence derives from an adult woman with stable Graves' hyperthyroidism. Sequenced input: peripheral blood. Here the CDR3 is given as CASSAFLAGGAGELFF. The sequenced DNA: TGTGCCAGCAGCGCATTTCTAGCGGGAGGAGCCGGGGAGCTGTTTTTT.